The 28 T cell receptor beta chains below come from one sample, sequenced in a study of CD8 T cells in Susac syndrome. An amount of RNA that ranged from roughly 0.5 to 1 ug was reverse transcribed with random hexamers. One entry per CDR3 protein results from TCRdb running MiXCR on the immunoSEQ multiplex PCR reads. Of 50,000 or so distinct CDR3 sequences listed, roughly 93% are singletons. Input material: CD8+ T cells from PBMCs. These receptors originate from a human donor in good health.

The chain recombines TRBV20-1 with TRBJ2-2, with unresolved D. This CDR3 region has 10 residues. Trimming took 5 bases from V and 3 from J, leaving 1 base between them. CDR1 and CDR2 from the germline V gene are DFQATT and SNEGSKA (reference sequence). The CDR3 nucleotides are TGCAGTGCTTACACCGGGGAGCTGTTTTTT. Translation gives CSAYTGELFF.

This chain joins TRBV11-2 and TRBJ2-3, with a tentative D call TRBD2 (5 bases). Trimming took 3 bases from V and 0 from J, leaving 16 bases between them. The CDR3 runs 17 residues. The germline CDR1 and CDR2 sequences are SGHAT and FQNNGV. CDR3 sequence (DNA): TGTGCCAGCAGCTTGCTAATGTCGGGAACTAGCACAGATACGCAGTATTTT. Its translation is CASSLLMSGTSTDTQYF.

The V gene is TRBV5-6, the J gene TRBJ1-1; D is undetermined. Germline V gene lookup returns CDR1 SGHDT and CDR2 YYEEEE. This CDR3 has 12 amino acids. V lost 8 bases, J lost 2 bases, and 10 bases lay in between. This CDR3 is CASSYGNTEAFF. DNA for the CDR3: TGTGCCAGTTCCTACGGTAACACTGAAGCTTTCTTT.

CDR3 sequence: CASSSDLLGYEQYF. The CDR3 DNA sequence: TGTGCCAGCAGTTCTGACCTCCTGGGCTACGAGCAGTACTTC. The chain employs TRBV28 and TRBJ2-7; D remains unclear. Trimming pared 4 bases from V and 3 bases from J, leaving 13 bases between. CDR1 MDHEN and CDR2 SYDVKM come from the germline V gene. The CDR3 runs 14 residues.

The chain recombines TRBV4-1 with TRBJ2-7; D is perhaps TRBD1 or TRBD2 (5 bases each). This CDR3 has 14 amino acids. Trimming stripped 1 base from V and 1 base from J, with 8 bases between. CDR1 and CDR2 (germline): MGHRA, YSYEKL. The CDR3: CASSQGDGSYEQYF. DNA of the CDR3: TGCGCCAGCAGCCAAGGGGACGGTTCCTACGAGCAGTACTTC.

This clonotype was counted once. The rearrangement joins TRBV6-2 or TRBV6-3 to TRBJ2-7, with 11 bases lining up with TRBD2. The length of the CDR3 is 13 residues. V shed 8 bases and J 5 bases; nucleotides not matched to a gene: 5. Germline V lookup: CDR1 MNHEY, CDR2 SVGEGT. Here the CDR3 reads CASVAGGSDEQYF. CDR3 in DNA: TGTGCCAGCGTAGCGGGAGGGAGCGACGAGCAGTACTTC.

The genes are TRBV28 and TRBJ2-3; 7 bases fit TRBD2. The V gene end was trimmed by 6 bases and the J gene end by 2 bases; junction bases not matched to a gene: 8. CDR3 length: 15 residues. CDR1 and CDR2 from the germline V gene are MDHEN and SYDVKM. CDR3 residues: CASSLPAGYTDTQYF. The CDR3 DNA reads as TGTGCCAGCAGCCTCCCAGCGGGATACACAGATACGCAGTATTTT. The whole variable domain, remainder taken from reference TRBV28 and TRBJ2-3, is DVKVTQSSRYLVKRTGEKVFLECVQDMDHENMFWYRQDPGLGLRLIYFSYDVKMKEKGDIPEGYSVSREKKERFSLILESASTNQTSMYLCASSLPAGYTDTQYFGPGTRLTVL.

V gene TRBV13 combines with J gene TRBJ1-2; no firm D call. The CDR3 is 15 amino acids. The germline CDR1 and CDR2 sequences are PRHDT and FYEKMQ (reference sequence). V was cut by 1 base and J by 8 bases, with 17 bases left in between. The chain's CDR3 is CASSLATASLNGYTF. The CDR3 DNA follows: TGTGCCAGCAGCTTAGCCACGGCCTCCCTAAACGGCTACACCTTC.

The genes are TRBV12-3 or TRBV12-4 and TRBJ2-1, with TRBD1 as a possible D gene (6 bases). The CDR3 sequence is 12 residues long. Trimming left V 0 bases short and J 12 bases short, with 9 bases between. DNA for the CDR3: TGTGCCAGCAGTTTAGCTGACAGGTCGCAGTTCTTC. Amino acids: CASSLADRSQFF.

V and J are TRBV28 and TRBJ2-5, with 13 bases aligning to TRBD2. With 5 bases clipped from V and 7 bases from J, the junction kept 7 bases outside the gene matches. Germline lookup yields CDR1 MDHEN and CDR2 SYDVKM. CDR3 length: 15 amino acids. In DNA, the CDR3 is TGTGCCAGCAGTCCACTAGCGGGAGGGCCTGGGACCCAGTACTTC. Its protein is CASSPLAGGPGTQYF. Together with reference TRBV28 and TRBJ2-5, the CDR3 gives the full variable domain: DVKVTQSSRYLVKRTGEKVFLECVQDMDHENMFWYRQDPGLGLRLIYFSYDVKMKEKGDIPEGYSVSREKKERFSLILESASTNQTSMYLCASSPLAGGPGTQYFGPGTRLLVL.

The rearrangement links TRBV27 to TRBJ2-3; D is possibly TRBD1 or TRBD2 (5 bases each). Trimming stripped 6 bases from V and 1 base from J, with 17 bases between. The CDR3 has 16 residues. Germline V gene data show CDR1 as MNHEY and CDR2 as SMNVEV (reference sequence). The CDR3 bases are TGTGCCAGCAGGGCCAGCTACCTGGGGGGCACAGATACGCAGTATTTT. Encoded protein: CASRASYLGGTDTQYF.

The CDR3 DNA follows: TGTGCCACCAGCAGAGACAGGGTACCCTACAATGAGCAGTTCTTC. Protein: CATSRDRVPYNEQFF. The chain recombines TRBV15 with TRBJ2-1; weak D call: TRBD1 (5 bases). The V gene lost 0 bases and the J gene lost 2 bases, with 8 bases spanning the gap. The CDR3 is 15 residues long. Germline-derived CDR1 and CDR2 are LNHNV and YYDKDF (reference sequence).

This sequence joins TRBV29-1 and TRBJ2-1, with D possibly being TRBD2 (6 bases). With 6 bases removed from V and 5 bases from J, the gap between germline ends came to 14 bases. This CDR3 contains 13 residues. The germline V gene has CDR1 SQVTM and CDR2 ANQGSEA. The CDR3 coding sequence is TGCAGCGTCATAGCGGTGGGGAACAATGAGCAGTTCTTC. Translation gives CSVIAVGNNEQFF.

The chain couples TRBV7-9 to TRBJ1-1; TRBD1 might be the D (6 bases). The V gene's germline CDR1 is SEHNR and CDR2 FQNEAQ (reference sequence). The V end lost 4 bases, the J end lost 4 bases, and 7 bases lay between the germline ends. This CDR3 is 12 amino acids long. For the CDR3, the DNA is TGTGCCAGCAGCTACAGGGCCACTGAAGCTTTCTTT. It codes for CASSYRATEAFF.

The rearrangement links TRBV7-2 to TRBJ2-7, with 7 bases lining up with TRBD1. The germline V gene encodes CDR1 SGHTA and CDR2 FQGNSA. The CDR3 covers 15 residues. The V gene end was trimmed by 3 bases and the J gene end by 2 bases; junction bases not matched to a gene: 7. This CDR3 reads CASSLAGTEAYEQYF. In DNA form, the CDR3 reads TGTGCCAGCAGCTTGGCCGGGACAGAAGCCTACGAGCAGTACTTC. Supplemented by reference TRBV7-2 and TRBJ2-7, the full variable domain reads GAGVSQSPSNKVTEKGKDVELRCDPISGHTALYWYRQSLGQGLEFLIYFQGNSAPDKSGLPSDRFSAERTGGSVSTLTIQRTQQEDSAVYLCASSLAGTEAYEQYFGPGTRLTVT.

This chain uses TRBV20-1 with TRBJ2-7; D gene unclear. CDR3 length: 12 amino acids. The germline CDR1 and CDR2 sequences are DFQATT and SNEGSKA (reference sequence). V lost 0 bases and J 2 bases, leaving 5 bases between the germline ends. Here the CDR3 DNA reads TGCAGTGCTAGAGATCACACCTACGAGCAGTACTTC. This encodes CSARDHTYEQYF.

This chain joins TRBV29-1 and TRBJ1-2, with D possibly TRBD1 on 6 matching bases. Germline V gene data show CDR1 as SQVTM and CDR2 as ANQGSEA. This CDR3 is 13 amino acids long. The ends were cut back, 3 bases at V and 3 bases at J, with 11 bases in the middle. CDR3 amino acids: CSVEKQGDYGYTF. CDR3 sequence (DNA): TGCAGCGTTGAGAAACAGGGTGACTATGGCTACACCTTC.

This clonotype appeared once. The rearrangement joins TRBV27 to TRBJ2-1; D gene ambiguous. The length of the CDR3 is 13 residues. CDR1 is MNHEY, CDR2 SMNVEV, per germline (reference sequence). V gave up 0 bases and J gave up 10 bases, with 10 bases separating them. The CDR3 DNA follows: TGTGCCAGCAGTTTATCGTTGATGGGGGAGCAGTTCTTC. It encodes CASSLSLMGEQFF.

The chain uses TRBV20-1 and TRBJ2-7; 8 bases line up with TRBD1. The germline V gene has CDR1 DFQATT and CDR2 SNEGSKA (reference sequence). The CDR3 sequence is 13 residues long. J gave up 3 bases and V 7 bases, and 8 bases lay outside the gene matches. CDR3 protein: CSGPPGQVYEQYF. CDR3 sequence (DNA): TGCAGTGGCCCCCCGGGACAGGTCTACGAGCAGTACTTC.

V is TRBV2 and J is TRBJ1-1; the D is unclear. Germline values: CDR1 SNHLY, CDR2 FYNNEI. Trimming left V 8 bases short and J 1 base short, with 8 bases between. The CDR3 is 12 amino acids. The CDR3 bases are TGTGCCAGCTTCCCTTCGAACACTGAAGCTTTCTTT. This translates into CASFPSNTEAFF.

The rearrangement uses TRBV29-1 and TRBJ2-5; perhaps TRBD1 as D (6 bases). V was cut by 4 bases and J by 2 bases, with 14 bases left in between. Germline V gene lookup returns CDR1 SQVTM and CDR2 ANQGSEA. CDR3 length equals 14 residues. The CDR3 reads CSVAGTPHQETQYF. For the CDR3, the DNA is TGCAGCGTTGCCGGGACACCCCATCAAGAGACCCAGTACTTC.

CDR3 sequence: CATSSLENLGGIGETQYF. CDR3 nucleotides: TGTGCCACCAGCAGCTTGGAGAACTTGGGAGGGATTGGAGAGACCCAGTACTTC. The chain combines TRBV15 with TRBJ2-5, with TRBD2 identical over 7 bases. Trimming removed 3 bases from V and 4 bases from J; junction bases left unmatched: 17. Germline V gives CDR1 LNHNV, CDR2 YYDKDF (reference sequence). The CDR3 spans 18 residues.

The chain employs TRBV15 and TRBJ1-1, with 8 bases lining up with TRBD1. The CDR3 sequence is 15 residues long. Unmatched junction bases numbered 7, after V lost 5 bases and J lost 2 bases. Germline values: CDR1 LNHNV, CDR2 YYDKDF (reference sequence). In nucleotides, the CDR3 is TGTGCCACCAGCTCACGCGACAGGGGAAACACTGAAGCTTTCTTT. Its translation: CATSSRDRGNTEAFF.

This chain links TRBV5-6 with TRBJ2-2; D gene uncertain. Trimming left V 0 bases short and J 6 bases short, with 9 bases between. Looked up from germline, CDR1 is SGHDT and CDR2 is YYEEEE. The CDR3 sequence is 14 residues long. The CDR3 sequence is CASSLERGAGELFF. DNA of the CDR3: TGTGCCAGCAGCTTGGAACGAGGAGCCGGGGAGCTGTTTTTT.

CDR3 nucleotide sequence: TGCGCCAGCAGCTTGGTAGGCTACAATGAGCAGTTCTTC. It specifies CASSLVGYNEQFF. This rearrangement joins TRBV5-1 to TRBJ2-1; no firm D call. This CDR3 spans 13 amino acids. Germline CDR1 and CDR2: SGHRS and YFSETQ. V lost 0 bases, J lost 3 bases, and 4 bases lay in between.

The chain has TRBV6-6 and TRBJ2-7, with D tentatively TRBD1 (6 bases). This CDR3 has 14 amino acids. Germline-derived CDR1 and CDR2 are MNHNY and SVGAGI (reference sequence). V gave up 2 bases and J gave up 0 bases, with 8 bases separating them. The CDR3 nucleotides are TGTGCCAGCAGTTACGGGGACAACTCCTACGAGCAGTACTTC. It codes for CASSYGDNSYEQYF.

The V call is TRBV29-1, the J call TRBJ2-7; 11 bases map to TRBD2. The CDR3 length is 17 residues. V lost 1 base and J lost 0; bases outside the gene matches: 8. Germline CDR1 and CDR2: SQVTM and ANQGSEA. CDR3 amino acids: CSVEAPLAGGFSYEQYF. CDR3 DNA sequence: TGCAGCGTTGAAGCCCCCCTAGCGGGAGGATTCTCCTACGAGCAGTACTTC.

This clonotype occurred once. The chain employs TRBV27 and TRBJ2-1; D unresolved. There are 15 residues in the CDR3. Germline-derived CDR1 and CDR2 are MNHEY and SMNVEV (reference sequence). With 5 bases removed from V and 2 bases from J, the gap between germline ends came to 13 bases. DNA for the CDR3: TGTGCCAGCAGTGCCCCAGGTGTCGCCTACAATGAGCAGTTCTTC. This sequence encodes CASSAPGVAYNEQFF.